The 7 T cell receptor beta chains presented below share a single source sample, sequenced in a study of Tregs in tolerant kidney transplant recipients. Here immunoSEQ multiplex PCR was the method, and the copy in TCRdb shows in-frame clones only, minus some. Of around 64,000 clones in the sample, 87% are singletons; the top ten hold 3.5% to 4.5%. The nonmyeloablative bone marrow transplants came from related graft donors, with transient mixed chimerism. The sample in question was CD4+ T cells from blood (PBMCs), obtained 6 months after the transplant. All receptors come from a human patient who received a combined kidney and bone marrow transplant. Some T cells may arise from the graft donor.

This chain joins TRBV6-1 and TRBJ1-2; 10 bases agree with TRBD1. V trimming: 5 bases; J trimming: 6 bases; junction bases outside the gene matches: 9. Germline CDR1 MNHNS, CDR2 SASEGT. The CDR3 sequence is 15 residues long. Here the CDR3 DNA reads TGTGCCAGCAGTCCGGTGCGGACAGGGGGAAATGGCTACACCTTC. Its protein product is CASSPVRTGGNGYTF.

The count of this clone is one. J is TRBJ2-3 and V is TRBV7-3; 7 bases align to TRBD2. The CDR3 has 13 amino acids. After removal of 6 bases from V and 6 bases from J, the junction contained 6 bases not matched to a gene. The V gene's germline CDR1 is SGHTA and CDR2 FQGTGA. CDR3 protein: CASSWGGLDTQYF. CDR3 nucleotide sequence: TGTGCCAGCAGTTGGGGGGGATTGGATACGCAGTATTTT.

The gene calls are TRBV11-3 and TRBJ1-6; unclear D gene. V lost 3 bases and J lost 10, with 7 bases in between. The CDR3 is made up of 12 amino acids. Germline V gives CDR1 SGHNT, CDR2 YENEEA. This CDR3 is CASSFSRSPLHF. CDR3 sequence (DNA): TGTGCCAGCAGCTTTAGTAGATCACCCCTCCACTTT.

The rearrangement joins TRBV29-1 to TRBJ1-2, with 7 positions matching TRBD1. The CDR3 covers 14 residues. V lost 7 bases, J lost 8 bases, and 16 bases stayed unmatched. CDR1 and CDR2 (germline): SQVTM, ANQGSEA. In nucleotides, the CDR3 is TGCAGCGCCCAAATGGTTGACAGGGCCTTCGGCTACACCTTC. Its protein product is CSAQMVDRAFGYTF.

The chain is built from TRBV5-6 and TRBJ1-1; 12 nucleotides match TRBD1. Germline CDR1 reads SGHDT; CDR2 reads YYEEEE. This CDR3 comprises 17 residues. J gave up 4 bases and V 4 bases, and 11 bases lay outside the gene matches. CDR3 DNA sequence: TGTGCCAGCAGCCCAGGGACAGGGGGCGCCGGGGTCACTGAAGCTTTCTTT. The encoded protein is CASSPGTGGAGVTEAFF.

The rearrangement uses TRBV29-1 and TRBJ2-1; TRBD2 matches 7 bases. With 6 bases clipped from V and 10 bases from J, the junction kept 12 bases outside the gene matches. This CDR3 spans 13 amino acids. From germline, CDR1 is SQVTM and CDR2 ANQGSEA. The CDR3 sequence: CSVRPPTSREQFF. In DNA form, the CDR3 reads TGCAGCGTCCGACCCCCGACTAGCAGGGAGCAGTTCTTC.

In this sample, this clone is medium-sized. CDR3: CASSQVGGPTDTQYF. CDR3 bases: TGTGCCAGCAGCCAAGTGGGGGGACCCACAGATACGCAGTATTTT. The rearrangement links TRBV14 to TRBJ2-3, with a possible D match to TRBD2 (6 bases). Germline V gives CDR1 SGHDN, CDR2 FVKESK. The V gene lost 1 base and the J gene lost 2 bases, with 10 bases spanning the gap. The CDR3 consists of 15 residues. Full variable domain (missing parts from reference TRBV14 and TRBJ2-3): EAGVTQFPSHSVIEKGQTVTLRCDPISGHDNLYWYRRVMGKEIKFLLHFVKESKQDESGMPNNRFLAERTGGTYSTLKVQPAELEDSGVYFCASSQVGGPTDTQYFGPGTRLTVL.